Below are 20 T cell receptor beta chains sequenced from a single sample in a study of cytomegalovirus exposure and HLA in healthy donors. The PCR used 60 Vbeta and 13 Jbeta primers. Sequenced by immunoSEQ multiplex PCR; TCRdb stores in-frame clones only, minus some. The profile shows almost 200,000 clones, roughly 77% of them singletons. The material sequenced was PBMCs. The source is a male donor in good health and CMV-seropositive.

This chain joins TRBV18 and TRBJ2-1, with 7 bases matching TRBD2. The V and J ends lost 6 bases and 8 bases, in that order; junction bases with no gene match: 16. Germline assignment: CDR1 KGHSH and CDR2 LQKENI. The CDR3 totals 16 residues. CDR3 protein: CASSHSLAEGLDEQFF. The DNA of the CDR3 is TGTGCCAGCTCGCATTCCCTAGCGGAGGGCCTCGATGAGCAGTTCTTC. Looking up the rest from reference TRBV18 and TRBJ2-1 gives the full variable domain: NAGVMQNPRHLVRRRGQEARLRCSPMKGHSHVYWYRQLPEEGLKFMVYLQKENIIDESGMPKERFSAEFPKEGPSILRIQQVVRGDSAAYFCASSHSLAEGLDEQFFGPGTRLTVL.

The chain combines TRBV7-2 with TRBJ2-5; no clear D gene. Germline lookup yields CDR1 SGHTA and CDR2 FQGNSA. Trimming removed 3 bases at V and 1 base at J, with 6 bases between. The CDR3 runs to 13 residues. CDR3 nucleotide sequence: TGTGCCAGCAGCTTTATGTCCCAAGAGACCCAGTACTTC. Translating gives CASSFMSQETQYF.

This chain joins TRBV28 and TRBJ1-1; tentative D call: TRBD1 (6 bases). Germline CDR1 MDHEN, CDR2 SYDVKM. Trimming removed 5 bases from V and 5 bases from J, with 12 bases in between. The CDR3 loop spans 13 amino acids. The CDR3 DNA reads TGTGCCAGCAGTCTCCAGGGGACAACTGAAGCTTTCTTT. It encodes CASSLQGTTEAFF.

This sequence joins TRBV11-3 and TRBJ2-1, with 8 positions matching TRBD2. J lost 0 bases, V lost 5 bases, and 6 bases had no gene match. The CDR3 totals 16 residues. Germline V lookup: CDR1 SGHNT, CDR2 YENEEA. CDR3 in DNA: TGTGCCAGCAGCCCCGGGGGGGGAAGCTCCTACAATGAGCAGTTCTTC. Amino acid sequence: CASSPGGGSSYNEQFF.

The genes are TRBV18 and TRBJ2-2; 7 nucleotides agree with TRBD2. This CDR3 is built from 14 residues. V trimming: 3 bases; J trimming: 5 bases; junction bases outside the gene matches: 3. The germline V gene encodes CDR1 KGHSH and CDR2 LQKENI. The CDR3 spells CASSPREGTGELFF. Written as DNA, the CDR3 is TGTGCCAGCTCACCTAGGGAGGGGACCGGGGAGCTGTTTTTT.

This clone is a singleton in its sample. CDR3 sequence: CASSQDIERGIYGYTF. For the CDR3, the DNA is TGCGCCAGCAGCCAAGATATCGAACGGGGAATCTATGGCTACACCTTC. This chain uses TRBV4-1 with TRBJ1-2; D is uncertain. The CDR3 is made up of 16 amino acids. V gave up 0 bases and J gave up 4 bases, with 15 bases separating them. Germline CDR1 MGHRA, CDR2 YSYEKL.

CDR3 DNA: TGTGCCAGCAGCTTTCTCCGGGACAGCACCTACGAGCAGTACTTC. It is translated as CASSFLRDSTYEQYF. The rearrangement links TRBV5-8 to TRBJ2-7; 7 positions match TRBD1. The CDR3 loop spans 15 amino acids. The V gene end was trimmed by 2 bases and the J gene end by 2 bases; junction bases not matched to a gene: 7. Germline V gene data show CDR1 as SGHTS and CDR2 as YDEGEE.

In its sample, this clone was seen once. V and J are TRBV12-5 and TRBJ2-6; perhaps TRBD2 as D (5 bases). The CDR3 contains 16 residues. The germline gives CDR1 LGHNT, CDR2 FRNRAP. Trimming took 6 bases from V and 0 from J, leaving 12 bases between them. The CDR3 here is CASGHSGSSGANVLTF. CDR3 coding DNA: TGTGCTAGTGGGCACTCGGGGTCCTCTGGGGCCAACGTCCTGACTTTC.

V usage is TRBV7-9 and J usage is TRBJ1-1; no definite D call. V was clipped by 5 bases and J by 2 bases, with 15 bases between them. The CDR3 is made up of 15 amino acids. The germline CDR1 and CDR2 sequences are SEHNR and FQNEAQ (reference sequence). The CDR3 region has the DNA TGTGCCAGCAGCCCAAAAAAGAGATTAAACACTGAAGCTTTCTTT. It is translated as CASSPKKRLNTEAFF.

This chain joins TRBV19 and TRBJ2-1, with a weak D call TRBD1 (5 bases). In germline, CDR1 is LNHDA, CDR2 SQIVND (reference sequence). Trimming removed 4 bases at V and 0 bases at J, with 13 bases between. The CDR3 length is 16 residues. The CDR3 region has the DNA TGTGCCAGTAGTACGCTCAGGGTCAGCTCCTACAATGAGCAGTTCTTC. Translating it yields CASSTLRVSSYNEQFF.

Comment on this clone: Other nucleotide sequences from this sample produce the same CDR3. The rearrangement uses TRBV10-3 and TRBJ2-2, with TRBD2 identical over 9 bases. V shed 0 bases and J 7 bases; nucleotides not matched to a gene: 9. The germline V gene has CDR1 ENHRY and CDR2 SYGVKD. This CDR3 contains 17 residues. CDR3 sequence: CAISESWTSVKGGELFF. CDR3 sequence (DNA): TGTGCCATCAGTGAGTCGTGGACTAGCGTTAAAGGCGGGGAGCTGTTTTTT.

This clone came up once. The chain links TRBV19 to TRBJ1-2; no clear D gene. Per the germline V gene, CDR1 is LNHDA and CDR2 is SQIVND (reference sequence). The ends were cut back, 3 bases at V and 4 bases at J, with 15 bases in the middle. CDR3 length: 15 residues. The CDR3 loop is CASSINSQRGYGYTF. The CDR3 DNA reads TGTGCCAGTAGTATCAACAGCCAACGGGGCTATGGCTACACCTTC.

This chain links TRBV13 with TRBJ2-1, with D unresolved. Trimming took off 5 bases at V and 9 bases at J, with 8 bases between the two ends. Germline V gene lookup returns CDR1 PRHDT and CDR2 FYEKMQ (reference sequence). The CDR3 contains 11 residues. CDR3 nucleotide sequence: TGTGCCAGCAGCCGAGATCCTGAGCAGTTCTTC. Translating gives CASSRDPEQFF.

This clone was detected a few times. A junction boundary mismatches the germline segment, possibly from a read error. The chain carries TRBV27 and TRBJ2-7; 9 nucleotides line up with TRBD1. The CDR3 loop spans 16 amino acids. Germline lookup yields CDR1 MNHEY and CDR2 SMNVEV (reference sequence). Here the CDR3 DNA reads TGTGCCAGCAGTTTAGGGATTGGACAGGGGTCTTACGTGCAGTACTTC. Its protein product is CASSLGIGQGSYVQYF.

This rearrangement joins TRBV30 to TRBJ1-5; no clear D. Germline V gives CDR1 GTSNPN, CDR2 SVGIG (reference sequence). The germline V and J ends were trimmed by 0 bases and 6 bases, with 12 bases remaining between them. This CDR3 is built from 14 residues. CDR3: CAWSVPGGSQPQHF. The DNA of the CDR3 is TGTGCCTGGAGTGTACCTGGCGGCAGTCAGCCCCAGCATTTT.

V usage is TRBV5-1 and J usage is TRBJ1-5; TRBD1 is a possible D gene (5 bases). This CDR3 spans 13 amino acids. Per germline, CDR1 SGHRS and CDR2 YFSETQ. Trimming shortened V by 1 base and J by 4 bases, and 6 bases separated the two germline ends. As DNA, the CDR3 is TGCGCCAGCAGCTTGAGGGGAAATCAGCCCCAGCATTTT. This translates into CASSLRGNQPQHF.

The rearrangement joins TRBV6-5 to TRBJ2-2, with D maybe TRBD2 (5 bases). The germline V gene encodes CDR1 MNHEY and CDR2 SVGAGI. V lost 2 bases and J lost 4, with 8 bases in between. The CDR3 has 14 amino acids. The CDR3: CASSYGRATGELFF. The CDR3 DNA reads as TGTGCCAGCAGTTACGGGCGGGCCACCGGGGAGCTGTTTTTT.

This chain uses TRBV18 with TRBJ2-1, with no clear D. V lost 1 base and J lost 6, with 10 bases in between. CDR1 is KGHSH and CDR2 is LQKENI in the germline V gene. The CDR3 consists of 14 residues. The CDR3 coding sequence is TGTGCCAGCTCACCACAATCAGGTCCCAATGAGCAGTTCTTC. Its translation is CASSPQSGPNEQFF.

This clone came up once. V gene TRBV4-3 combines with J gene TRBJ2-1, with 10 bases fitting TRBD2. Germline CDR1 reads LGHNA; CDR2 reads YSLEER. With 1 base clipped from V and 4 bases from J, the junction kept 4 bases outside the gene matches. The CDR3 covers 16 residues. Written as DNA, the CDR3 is TGCGCCAGCAGCCAAGGAACTAGCGGGATTTACAATGAGCAGTTCTTC. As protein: CASSQGTSGIYNEQFF.

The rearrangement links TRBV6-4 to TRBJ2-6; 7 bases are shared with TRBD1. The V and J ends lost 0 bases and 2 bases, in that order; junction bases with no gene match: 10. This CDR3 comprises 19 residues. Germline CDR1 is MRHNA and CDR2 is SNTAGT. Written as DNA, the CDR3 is TGTGCCAGCAGTGACTCAGGGGGCAGACCAAGCGCTGGGGCCAACGTCCTGACTTTC. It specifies CASSDSGGRPSAGANVLTF.